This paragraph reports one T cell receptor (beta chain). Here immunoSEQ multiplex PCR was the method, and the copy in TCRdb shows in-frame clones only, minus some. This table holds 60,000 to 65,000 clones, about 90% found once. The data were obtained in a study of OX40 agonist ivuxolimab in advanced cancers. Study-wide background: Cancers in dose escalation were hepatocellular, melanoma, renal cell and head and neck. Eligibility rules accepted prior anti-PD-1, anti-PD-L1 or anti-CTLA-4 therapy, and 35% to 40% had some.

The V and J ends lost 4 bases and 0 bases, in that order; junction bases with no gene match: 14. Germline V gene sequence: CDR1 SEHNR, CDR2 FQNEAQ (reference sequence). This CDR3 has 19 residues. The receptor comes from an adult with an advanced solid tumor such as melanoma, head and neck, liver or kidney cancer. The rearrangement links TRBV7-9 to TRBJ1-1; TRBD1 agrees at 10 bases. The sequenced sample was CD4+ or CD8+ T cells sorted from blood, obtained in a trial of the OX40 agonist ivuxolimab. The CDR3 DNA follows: TGTGCCAGCAGCTCCTACCGGCGGGGACAGGGGAGAATGAACACTGAAGCTTTCTTT. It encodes CASSSYRRGQGRMNTEAFF.